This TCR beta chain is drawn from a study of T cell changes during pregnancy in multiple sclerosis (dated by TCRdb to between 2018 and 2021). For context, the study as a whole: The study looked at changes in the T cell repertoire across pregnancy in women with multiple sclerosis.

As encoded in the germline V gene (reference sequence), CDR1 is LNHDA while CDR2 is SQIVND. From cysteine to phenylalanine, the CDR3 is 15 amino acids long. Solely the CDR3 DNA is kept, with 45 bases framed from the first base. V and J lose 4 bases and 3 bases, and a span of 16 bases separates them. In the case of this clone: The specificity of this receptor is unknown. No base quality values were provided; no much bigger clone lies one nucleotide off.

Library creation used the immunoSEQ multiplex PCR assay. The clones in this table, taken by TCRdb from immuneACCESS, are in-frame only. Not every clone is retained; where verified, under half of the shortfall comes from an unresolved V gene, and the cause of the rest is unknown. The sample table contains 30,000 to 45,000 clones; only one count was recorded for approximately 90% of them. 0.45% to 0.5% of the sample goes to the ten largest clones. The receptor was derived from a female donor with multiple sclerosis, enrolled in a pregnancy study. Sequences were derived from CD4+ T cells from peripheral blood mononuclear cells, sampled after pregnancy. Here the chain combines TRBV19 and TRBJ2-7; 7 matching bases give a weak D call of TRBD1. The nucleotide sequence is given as TGTGCCAGTAGTACGACAGGGACTTTGGGCTACGAGCAGTACTTC. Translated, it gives CASSTTGTLGYEQYF.